This T cell receptor beta chain emerged from a study of cytomegalovirus exposure and HLA in healthy donors. This CDR3 spans 16 amino acids. J was trimmed by 7 bases and V by 4 bases; bases with no gene match: 14. Germline V CDR1 and CDR2: SGHRS, YFSETQ. A multiplex PCR was run with 60 Vbeta primers and 13 Jbeta primers. Source study methods: It was a later analysis that counted about 80 million unique TCR beta chains, of which some 10 million were shared. The assay was immunoSEQ multiplex PCR, and TCRdb's table has in-frame clones only and misses some. V and J calls and clone size are those listed in that table; D and trimming were worked out from the DNA. This sample's table has tens of thousands of clones.

The receptor's source is a woman aged 35 to 49 in good health and CMV-seronegative. The chain employs TRBV5-1 and TRBJ2-1, with 7 positions matching TRBD2. Input material: PBMCs. The chain's CDR3 is CASSPEPLGGLNEQFF. The CDR3, as DNA: TGCGCCAGCAGCCCAGAACCTTTGGGAGGGCTTAATGAGCAGTTCTTC.